This T cell receptor (beta chain) was found in a study of OX40 agonist ivuxolimab in advanced cancers. Study-wide background: Dosing consisted of intravenous ivuxolimab at 0.01 to 10 mg/kg every 2 weeks. Partial responses were achieved by three patients, one with hepatocellular carcinoma and two with cutaneous melanoma.

Broader study findings: Clones of CD4+ and CD8+ blood T cells grew by week 6 at doses of 0.1 to 3.0 mg/kg.

Using immunoSEQ multiplex PCR, the repertoire was profiled, and TCRdb retains in-frame clones only, with some absent. The repertoire holds tens of thousands of clones, over 75% seen once, with under 7% in the top ten. As concerns this clone: Its specificity is not known.

This TCR was recovered from an adult with an advanced solid tumor such as melanoma, head and neck, liver or kidney cancer. The sample was CD4+ or CD8+ T cells sorted from blood, taken in a trial of the OX40 agonist ivuxolimab.

The CDR3 DNA is TGCGCCAGCAGTCCATCTCAGGGCCACTATGGCTACACCTTC. Its translation is CASSPSQGHYGYTF. This chain links TRBV10-2 with TRBJ1-2; possible D gene TRBD1, 5 bases. This CDR3 is built from 14 residues. Germline values: CDR1 WSHSY, CDR2 SAAADI. Trimming pared 5 bases from V and 3 bases from J, leaving 13 bases between.